The clone carrying this TCR beta chain was detected many times. Its antigen remains unidentified. The data were taken from a study of T-cell reconstitution after alpha-beta-depleted transplantation in children. Study-wide results and caveats: Where alpha-beta T cells came from about two months after transplant was reportedly several hundred expanded graft clones. Newly produced T cells mostly accounted for T-cell counts and diversity one year post-transplant. High day-60 TCRbeta diversity in some patients came from surviving recipient T cells and thymic progenitors.

Construction of the TCRbeta library involved unique molecular identifiers. From the PCR reads, TCRdb called clonotypes with MiXCR, one entry per CDR3 protein. Found here are almost 250,000 distinct CDR3 sequences, roughly a quarter of them singletons; the top ten hold less than 3.5%. This CDR3 contains 13 residues. Trimming removed 3 bases from V and 7 bases from J; junction bases left unmatched: 7. Germline loops: CDR1 SQVTM, CDR2 ANQGSEA. The rearrangement uses TRBV29-1 and TRBJ1-2; 8 nucleotides match TRBD1. The sequenced sample was PBMCs, obtained before TCRalphabeta/CD19-depleted stem cell transplant. The receptor was isolated from a girl aged 2-10 years with Fanconi anemia, due to receive a stem cell transplant. The CDR3 reads CSVDGQGFGGYTF. CDR3 sequence (DNA): TGCAGCGTTGACGGACAGGGATTCGGTGGCTACACCTTC. The full variable domain, its missing parts supplied by reference TRBV29-1 and TRBJ1-2, is SAVISQKPSRDICQRGTSLTIQCQVDSQVTMMFWYRQQPGQSLTLIATANQGSEATYESGFVIDKFPISRPNLTFSTLTVSNMSPEDSSIYLCSVDGQGFGGYTFGSGTRLTVV.